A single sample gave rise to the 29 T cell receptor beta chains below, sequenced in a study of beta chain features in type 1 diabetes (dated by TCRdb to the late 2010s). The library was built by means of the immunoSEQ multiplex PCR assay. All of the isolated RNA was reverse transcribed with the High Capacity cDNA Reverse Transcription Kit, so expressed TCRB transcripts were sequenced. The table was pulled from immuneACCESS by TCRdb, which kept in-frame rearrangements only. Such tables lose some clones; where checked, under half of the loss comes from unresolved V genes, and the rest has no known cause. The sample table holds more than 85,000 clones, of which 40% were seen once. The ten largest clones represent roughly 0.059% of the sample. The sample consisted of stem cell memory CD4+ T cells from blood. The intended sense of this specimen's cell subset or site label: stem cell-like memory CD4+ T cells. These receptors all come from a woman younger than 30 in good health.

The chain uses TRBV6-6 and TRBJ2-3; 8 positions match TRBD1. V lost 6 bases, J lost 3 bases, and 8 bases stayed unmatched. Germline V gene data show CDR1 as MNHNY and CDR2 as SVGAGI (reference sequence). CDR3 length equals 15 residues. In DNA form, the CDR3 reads TGTGCCAGCAGCCGGAAGGGGACAGGTACAGATACGCAGTATTTT. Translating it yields CASSRKGTGTDTQYF.

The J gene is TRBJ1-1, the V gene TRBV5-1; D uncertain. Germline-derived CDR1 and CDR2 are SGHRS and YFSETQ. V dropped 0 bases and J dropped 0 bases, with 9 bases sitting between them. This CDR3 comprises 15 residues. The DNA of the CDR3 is TGCGCCAGCAGCTTGGCGGAGAGAATGAACACTGAAGCTTTCTTT. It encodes CASSLAERMNTEAFF.

The CDR3 DNA reads TGTGCCAGTAGTATTGGGGGACTAGCGGGAGGGCATTGGGTCAATGAGCAGTTCTTC. Translated, it gives CASSIGGLAGGHWVNEQFF. The gene calls are TRBV19 and TRBJ2-1; 16 bases line up with TRBD2. The junction had 11 bases not matched to a gene; V was cut back by 3 bases and J by 6 bases. The CDR3 runs to 19 residues. Per the germline V gene, CDR1 is LNHDA and CDR2 is SQIVND (reference sequence).

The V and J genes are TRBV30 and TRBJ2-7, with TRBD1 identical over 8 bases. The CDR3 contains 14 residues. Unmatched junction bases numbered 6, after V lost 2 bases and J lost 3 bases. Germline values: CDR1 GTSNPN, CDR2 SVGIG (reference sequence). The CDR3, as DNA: TGTGCCTGGAGTTCGGGGACAGGTATCTACGAGCAGTACTTC. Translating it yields CAWSSGTGIYEQYF.

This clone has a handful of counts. For the CDR3, the DNA is TGTGCCAGCAGCACGGTTAGCGGGCTTACCTACGAGCAGTACTTC. Encoded protein: CASSTVSGLTYEQYF. The chain uses TRBV7-2 and TRBJ2-7; the match to TRBD2 covers 7 bases. Germline V gives CDR1 SGHTA, CDR2 FQGNSA. The CDR3 extends over 15 amino acids. V shed 5 bases and J 2 bases; nucleotides not matched to a gene: 9.

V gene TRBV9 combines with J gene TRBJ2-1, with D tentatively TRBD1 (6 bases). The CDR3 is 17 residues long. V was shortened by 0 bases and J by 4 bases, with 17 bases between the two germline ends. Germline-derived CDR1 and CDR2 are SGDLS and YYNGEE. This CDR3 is CASSVALRSRGYNEQFF. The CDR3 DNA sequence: TGTGCCAGCAGCGTAGCTTTGCGGAGCAGGGGATACAATGAGCAGTTCTTC.

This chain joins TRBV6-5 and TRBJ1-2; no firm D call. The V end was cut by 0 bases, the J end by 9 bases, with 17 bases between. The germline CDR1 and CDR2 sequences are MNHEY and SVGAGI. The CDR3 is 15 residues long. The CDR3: CASSYSSGSSGSYTF. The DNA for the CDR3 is TGTGCCAGCAGTTACTCGAGTGGTTCATCCGGGAGCTACACCTTC.

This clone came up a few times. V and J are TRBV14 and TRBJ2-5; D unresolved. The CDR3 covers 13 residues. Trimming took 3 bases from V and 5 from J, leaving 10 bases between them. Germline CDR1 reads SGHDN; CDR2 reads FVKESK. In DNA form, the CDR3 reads TGTGCCAGCAGCCAGAGGTCGGGTGAGACCCAGTACTTC. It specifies CASSQRSGETQYF.

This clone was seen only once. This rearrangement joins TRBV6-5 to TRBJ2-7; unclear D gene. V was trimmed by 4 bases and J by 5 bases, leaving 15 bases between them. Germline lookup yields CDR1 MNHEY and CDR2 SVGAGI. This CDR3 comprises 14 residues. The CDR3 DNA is TGTGCCAGCAGTTCCGACATCATGGGCAACGAGCAGTACTTC. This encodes CASSSDIMGNEQYF.

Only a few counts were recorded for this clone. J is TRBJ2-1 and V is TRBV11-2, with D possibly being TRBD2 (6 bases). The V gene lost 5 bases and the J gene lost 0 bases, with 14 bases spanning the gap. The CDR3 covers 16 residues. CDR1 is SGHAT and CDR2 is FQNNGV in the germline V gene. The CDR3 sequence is CASSVGPGDSYNEQFF. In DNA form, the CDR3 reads TGTGCCAGCAGCGTAGGGCCGGGGGACTCCTACAATGAGCAGTTCTTC.

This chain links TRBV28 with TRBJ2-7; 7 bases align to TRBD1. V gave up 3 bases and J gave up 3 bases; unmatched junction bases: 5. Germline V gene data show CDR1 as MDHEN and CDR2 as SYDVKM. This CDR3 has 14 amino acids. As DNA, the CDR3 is TGTGCCAGCAGTTTGACAGGGCAAAGCTACGAGCAGTACTTC. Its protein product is CASSLTGQSYEQYF.

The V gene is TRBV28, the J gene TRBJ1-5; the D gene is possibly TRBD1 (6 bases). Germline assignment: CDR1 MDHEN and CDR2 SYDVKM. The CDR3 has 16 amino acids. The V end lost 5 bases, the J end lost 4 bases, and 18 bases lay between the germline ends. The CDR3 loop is CASSPSGGRINQPQHF. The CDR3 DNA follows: TGTGCCAGCAGTCCTTCCGGGGGGCGTATTAATCAGCCCCAGCATTTT.

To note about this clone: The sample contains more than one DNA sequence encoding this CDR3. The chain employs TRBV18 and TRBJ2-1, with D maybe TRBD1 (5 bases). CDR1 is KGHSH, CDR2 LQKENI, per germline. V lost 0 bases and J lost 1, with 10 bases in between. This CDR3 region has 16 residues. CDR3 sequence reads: CASSPPGRGSYNEQFF. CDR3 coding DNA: TGTGCCAGCTCACCACCTGGTAGGGGATCCTACAATGAGCAGTTCTTC.

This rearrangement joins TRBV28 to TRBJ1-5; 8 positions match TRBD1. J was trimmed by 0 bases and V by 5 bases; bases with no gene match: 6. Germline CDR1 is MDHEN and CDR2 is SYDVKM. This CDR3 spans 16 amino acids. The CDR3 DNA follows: TGTGCCAGCAGTAGAGACAGGGGAGGTAGCAATCAGCCCCAGCATTTT. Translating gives CASSRDRGGSNQPQHF.

CDR3 protein: CASSLPAGGGNEQFF. Here the CDR3 DNA reads TGTGCCAGCAGCCTCCCTGCTGGTGGGGGGAATGAGCAGTTCTTC. This chain joins TRBV7-3 and TRBJ2-1; possible D gene TRBD2, 6 bases. Germline CDR1 reads SGHTA; CDR2 reads FQGTGA. This CDR3 region has 15 residues. V lost 5 bases to trimming and J lost 7 bases, with 18 bases between them.

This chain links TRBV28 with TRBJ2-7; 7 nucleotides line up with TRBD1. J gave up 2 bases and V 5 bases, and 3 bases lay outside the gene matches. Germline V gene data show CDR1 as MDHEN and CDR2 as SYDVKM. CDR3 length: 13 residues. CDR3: CASSPGQPYEQYF. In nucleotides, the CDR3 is TGTGCCAGCAGTCCGGGACAGCCCTACGAGCAGTACTTC.

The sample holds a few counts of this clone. The CDR3 is CASSLVGQGATEAFF. CDR3 sequence (DNA): TGTGCCAGCAGCTTAGTGGGACAGGGGGCGACTGAAGCTTTCTTT. The chain carries TRBV7-9 and TRBJ1-1; TRBD1 agrees at 12 bases. J gave up 5 bases and V 1 base, and 2 bases lay outside the gene matches. The CDR3 has 15 residues. Germline CDR1 is SEHNR and CDR2 is FQNEAQ (reference sequence).

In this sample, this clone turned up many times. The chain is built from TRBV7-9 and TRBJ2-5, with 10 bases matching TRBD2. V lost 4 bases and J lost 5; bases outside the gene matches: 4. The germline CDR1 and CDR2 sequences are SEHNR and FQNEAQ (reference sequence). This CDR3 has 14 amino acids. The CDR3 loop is CASSSAGGKETQYF. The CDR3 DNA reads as TGTGCCAGCAGCTCAGCGGGAGGGAAGGAGACCCAGTACTTC.

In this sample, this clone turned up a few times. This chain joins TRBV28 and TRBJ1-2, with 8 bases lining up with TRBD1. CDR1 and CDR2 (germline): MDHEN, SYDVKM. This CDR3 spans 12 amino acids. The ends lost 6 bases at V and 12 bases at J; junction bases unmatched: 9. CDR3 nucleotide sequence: TGTGCCAGCAGGCGACAGGGGAGGATTGACACCTTC. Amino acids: CASRRQGRIDTF.

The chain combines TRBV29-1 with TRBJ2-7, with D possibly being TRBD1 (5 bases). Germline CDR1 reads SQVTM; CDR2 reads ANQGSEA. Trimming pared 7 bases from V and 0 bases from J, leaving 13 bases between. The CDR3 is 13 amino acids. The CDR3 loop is CSAAAQASYEQYF. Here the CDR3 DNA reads TGCAGCGCCGCGGCACAGGCCTCCTACGAGCAGTACTTC.

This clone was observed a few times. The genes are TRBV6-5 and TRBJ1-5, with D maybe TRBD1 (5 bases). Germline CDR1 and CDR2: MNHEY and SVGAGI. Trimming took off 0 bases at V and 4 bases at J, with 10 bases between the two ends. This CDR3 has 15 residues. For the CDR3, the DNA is TGTGCCAGCAGTTACTCGGGGCAGCAGAATCAGCCCCAGCATTTT. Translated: CASSYSGQQNQPQHF.

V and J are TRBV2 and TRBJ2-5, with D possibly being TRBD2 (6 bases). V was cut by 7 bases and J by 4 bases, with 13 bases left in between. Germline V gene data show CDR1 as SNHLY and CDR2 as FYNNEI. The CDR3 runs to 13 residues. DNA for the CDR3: TGTGCCAGCAATCAAGCGGGCAGAGAGACCCAGTACTTC. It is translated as CASNQAGRETQYF.

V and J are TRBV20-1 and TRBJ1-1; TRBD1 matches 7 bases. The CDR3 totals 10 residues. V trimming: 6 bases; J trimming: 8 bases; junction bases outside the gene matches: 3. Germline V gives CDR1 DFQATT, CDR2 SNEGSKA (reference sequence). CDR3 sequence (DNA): TGCAGTGCGGGGGACAGAGAAGCTTTCTTT. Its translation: CSAGDREAFF.

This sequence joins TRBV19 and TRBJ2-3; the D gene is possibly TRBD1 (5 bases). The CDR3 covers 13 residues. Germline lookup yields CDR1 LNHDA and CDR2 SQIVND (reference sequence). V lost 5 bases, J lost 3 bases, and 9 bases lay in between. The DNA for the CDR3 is TGTGCCAGTAGTTCCCAGGGTACAGATACGCAGTATTTT. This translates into CASSSQGTDTQYF.

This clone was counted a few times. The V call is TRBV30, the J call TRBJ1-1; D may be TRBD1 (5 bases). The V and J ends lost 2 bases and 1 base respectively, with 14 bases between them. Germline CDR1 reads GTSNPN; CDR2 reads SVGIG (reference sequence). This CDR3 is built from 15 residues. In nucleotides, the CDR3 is TGTGCCTGGAGTCGGTTCAGGGCGGCGAACACTGAAGCTTTCTTT. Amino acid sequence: CAWSRFRAANTEAFF.

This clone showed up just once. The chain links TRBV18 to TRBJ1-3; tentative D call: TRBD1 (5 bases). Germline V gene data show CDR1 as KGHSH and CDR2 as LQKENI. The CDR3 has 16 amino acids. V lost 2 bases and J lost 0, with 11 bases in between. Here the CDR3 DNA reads TGTGCCAGCTCACCAAGCGGGGGTGGCTCTGGAAACACCATATATTTT. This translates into CASSPSGGGSGNTIYF.

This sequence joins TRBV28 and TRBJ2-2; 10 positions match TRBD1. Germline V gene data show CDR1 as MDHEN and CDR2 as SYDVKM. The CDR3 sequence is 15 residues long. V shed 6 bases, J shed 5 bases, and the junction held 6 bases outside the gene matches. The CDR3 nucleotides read TGTGCCAGCAGGGGACAGGGGAGCGGGACCGGGGAGCTGTTTTTT. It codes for CASRGQGSGTGELFF.

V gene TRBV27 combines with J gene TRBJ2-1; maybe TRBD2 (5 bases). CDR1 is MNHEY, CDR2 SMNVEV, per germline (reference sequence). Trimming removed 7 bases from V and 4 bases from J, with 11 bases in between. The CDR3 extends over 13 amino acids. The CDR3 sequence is CASTGGLYNEQFF. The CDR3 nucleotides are TGTGCCAGCACCGGCGGGCTTTACAATGAGCAGTTCTTC.

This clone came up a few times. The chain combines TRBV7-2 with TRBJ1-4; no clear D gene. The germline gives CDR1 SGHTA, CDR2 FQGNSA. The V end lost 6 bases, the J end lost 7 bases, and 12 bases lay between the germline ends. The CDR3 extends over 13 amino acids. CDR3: CASRDPGVEKLFF. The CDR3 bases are TGTGCCAGCAGGGATCCCGGGGTTGAAAAACTGTTTTTT.